Presented here are 7 T cell receptor beta chains from one specimen sequenced in a study of CD8+CD57+ T cells in acquired aplastic anemia. The use of genomic DNA as template underpinned the TCR beta VDJ and CDR3 profiling. Via MiXCR, TCRdb re-called the reads, giving one row per CDR3 protein. The sample lists under 200,000 distinct CDR3 sequences, around 66% occurring once. The sample taken for sequencing was sorted CD4+, CD8+, or CD8+CD57+ T cells (not recorded which) from PBMCs. The receptors shown here come from a human donor with severe aplastic anemia or a healthy control (not recorded which).

This clonotype appeared a single time. The rearrangement joins TRBV7-8 to TRBJ2-7; TRBD2 is a possible D gene (6 bases). This CDR3 spans 15 amino acids. Deletions cut 2 bases from V and 7 bases from J, with 18 bases between. Looked up from germline, CDR1 is SGHVS and CDR2 is FQNEAQ. CDR3 sequence: CASSLQGLSGREQYF. Written as DNA, the CDR3 is TGTGCCAGCAGCTTACAGGGACTGTCGGGGAGGGAGCAGTACTTC.

The chain is built from TRBV7-3 and TRBJ1-6; the D gene is possibly TRBD1 (5 bases). The CDR3 length is 15 residues. Trimming removed 4 bases from V and 9 bases from J, with 16 bases in between. Germline CDR1 SGHTA, CDR2 FQGTGA. CDR3 sequence: CASSSFGGVGSPLHF. CDR3 sequence (DNA): TGTGCCAGCAGCTCGTTTGGGGGGGTTGGTTCACCCCTCCACTTT.

This clonotype was counted only a few times. V and J are TRBV7-9 and TRBJ2-7, with D unresolved. This CDR3 contains 14 residues. From germline, CDR1 is SEHNR and CDR2 FQNEAQ (reference sequence). V was pared by 0 bases and J by 2 bases, with 8 bases between. In DNA, the CDR3 is TGTGCCAGCAGCTTAGCGCATAACCCCTACGAGCAGTACTTC. Residues: CASSLAHNPYEQYF.

As concerns this clonotype: A read error may produce the germline difference seen at one junction end. The chain couples TRBV2 to TRBJ2-1; 10 bases fit TRBD1. CDR1 and CDR2 (germline): SNHLY, FYNNEI. This CDR3 is built from 15 residues. The DNA for the CDR3 is TGCGCCAGCCCGACGTGGGACAGGGGTTACAATGAGCAGTTCTTC. It specifies CASPTWDRGYNEQFF.

This chain links TRBV20-1 with TRBJ1-1; possibly TRBD1 for D (6 bases). The CDR3 totals 13 residues. The germline CDR1 and CDR2 sequences are DFQATT and SNEGSKA (reference sequence). Trimming took off 3 bases at V and 3 bases at J, with 11 bases between the two ends. The CDR3 DNA sequence: TGCAGTGCTAGTTACAGGGTTCACACTGAAGCTTTCTTT. This sequence encodes CSASYRVHTEAFF.

This clonotype was seen a single time. The chain carries TRBV28 and TRBJ1-2; tentatively, D is TRBD1 (5 bases). V lost 4 bases, J lost 8 bases, and 17 bases lay in between. This CDR3 is 14 amino acids long. Germline V gives CDR1 MDHEN, CDR2 SYDVKM. CDR3: CASSSPGRPLGYTF. The CDR3 nucleotides read TGTGCCAGCAGTTCTCCGGGACGGCCCCTAGGCTACACCTTC.

This clonotype has only a few counts. The chain links TRBV10-3 to TRBJ2-3, with D uncertain. V was cut by 5 bases and J by 2 bases, with 5 bases left in between. There are 12 residues in the CDR3. Germline V gene data show CDR1 as ENHRY and CDR2 as SYGVKD. The DNA of the CDR3 is TGTGCCATCAGTCGCACCACAGATACGCAGTATTTT. Protein product: CAISRTTDTQYF.